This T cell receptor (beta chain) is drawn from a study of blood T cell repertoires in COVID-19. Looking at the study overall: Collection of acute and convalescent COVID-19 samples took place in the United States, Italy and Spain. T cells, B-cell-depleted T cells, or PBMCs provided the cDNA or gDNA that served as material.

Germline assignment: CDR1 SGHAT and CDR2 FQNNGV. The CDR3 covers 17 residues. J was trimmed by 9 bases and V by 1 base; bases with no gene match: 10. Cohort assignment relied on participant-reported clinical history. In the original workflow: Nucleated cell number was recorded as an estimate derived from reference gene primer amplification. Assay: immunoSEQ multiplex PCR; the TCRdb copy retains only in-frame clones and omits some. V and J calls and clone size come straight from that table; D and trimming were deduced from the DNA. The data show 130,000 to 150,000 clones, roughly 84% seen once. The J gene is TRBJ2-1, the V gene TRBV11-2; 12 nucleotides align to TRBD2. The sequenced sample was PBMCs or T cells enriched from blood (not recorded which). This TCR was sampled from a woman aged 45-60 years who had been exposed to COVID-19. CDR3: CASSLGPSGRAFGEQFF. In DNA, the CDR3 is TGTGCCAGCAGCTTAGGGCCTAGCGGGAGGGCCTTCGGTGAGCAGTTCTTC.